This T cell receptor (beta chain) originates from a study of T cells in Graves' hyperthyroidism and ophthalmopathy. The CDR3 is made up of 15 amino acids. The V end lost 4 bases, the J end lost 6 bases, and 15 bases lay between the germline ends. The germline CDR1 and CDR2 sequences are MDHEN and SYDVKM. TCR beta CDR3 regions were amplified from RNA. First-round RT-PCR targeting the TCR CDR3 was performed with the HTBI primer set. In TCRdb, the multiplex PCR reads were re-called with MiXCR into one record per CDR3 protein. There are about 180,000 distinct CDR3 sequences in the sample; 9.4% occur only once, and approximately 24% lies in the top ten. This clonotype was observed many times. Extraction of PBMCs used 10 ml of fresh peripheral blood.

V gene TRBV28 combines with J gene TRBJ1-4, with D possibly matching TRBD1 (5 bases). This TCR derives from a young woman with Graves' hyperthyroidism that later progressed to Graves' ophthalmopathy. Sequenced sample: blood. The CDR3 bases are TGTGCCAGCAGTTCTCCGGGAAGAGGGGATGAAAAACTGTTTTTT. It specifies CASSSPGRGDEKLFF.